Following are 21 T cell receptor beta chains from one sample sequenced in a study of OX40 agonist ivuxolimab in advanced cancers. Measured with immunoSEQ multiplex PCR; TCRdb has only the in-frame clones, and not every one. This sample has fewer than 100,000 clones; roughly 80% occur once, and the top ten carry 0.4% to 0.5%. Sample: CD4+ or CD8+ T cells sorted from blood, taken in a trial of the OX40 agonist ivuxolimab. These receptor sequences come from an adult with an advanced solid tumor such as melanoma, head and neck, liver or kidney cancer.

This rearrangement joins TRBV28 to TRBJ1-5; no reliable D call. The CDR3 extends over 14 amino acids. CDR1 is MDHEN and CDR2 is SYDVKM in the germline V gene. Trimming left V 6 bases short and J 4 bases short, with 13 bases between. The CDR3 reads CASRVEQLNQPQHF. The CDR3 DNA follows: TGTGCCAGCAGAGTGGAACAGTTAAATCAGCCCCAGCATTTT.

The chain combines TRBV5-1 with TRBJ1-5; no reliable D call. CDR3 size: 15 residues. Germline V CDR1 and CDR2: SGHRS, YFSETQ. The V end was cut by 0 bases, the J end by 4 bases, with 11 bases between. The CDR3 nucleotides read TGCGCCAGCAGCTTGGGGGGTTCTGGTAATCAGCCCCAGCATTTT. Translating gives CASSLGGSGNQPQHF.

The V gene is TRBV29-1, the J gene TRBJ2-3; no definite D call. Trimming cost V 5 bases and J 5 bases, with 11 bases left between them. This CDR3 region has 12 residues. CDR1 and CDR2 from the germline V gene are SQVTM and ANQGSEA. This CDR3 reads CSVSSGRDTQYF. The CDR3 DNA sequence: TGCAGCGTTTCTAGTGGCAGAGATACGCAGTATTTT.

The chain uses TRBV7-6 and TRBJ1-3; TRBD1 might be the D (5 bases). V lost 9 bases, J lost 3 bases, and 9 bases lay in between. Germline V gives CDR1 SGHVS, CDR2 FNYEAQ. The CDR3 loop spans 12 amino acids. The CDR3 DNA is TGTGCCAGTAGGGGTGGTGGAAACACCATATATTTT. It specifies CASRGGGNTIYF.

The chain carries TRBV28 and TRBJ1-5, with a tentative D call TRBD1 (5 bases). The CDR3 extends over 17 amino acids. The V and J ends lost 3 bases and 0 bases respectively, with 15 bases between them. Germline values: CDR1 MDHEN, CDR2 SYDVKM. The CDR3 reads CASSFTGAEYSNQPQHF. CDR3 nucleotides: TGTGCCAGCAGTTTCACCGGGGCTGAGTATAGCAATCAGCCCCAGCATTTT.

V and J are TRBV5-1 and TRBJ2-5; D not resolved. Germline CDR1 reads SGHRS; CDR2 reads YFSETQ. The CDR3 sequence is 14 residues long. Trimming pared 2 bases from V and 5 bases from J, leaving 13 bases between. The CDR3 region is CASSFGNAWETQYF. For the CDR3, the DNA is TGCGCCAGCAGCTTTGGCAACGCATGGGAGACCCAGTACTTC.

V gene TRBV19 combines with J gene TRBJ2-6; D possibly corresponds to TRBD1 (6 bases). Per germline, CDR1 LNHDA and CDR2 SQIVND (reference sequence). The CDR3 contains 15 residues. The V gene lost 8 bases and the J gene lost 0 bases, with 11 bases spanning the gap. This CDR3 is CASQRTVSGANVLTF. The CDR3 DNA reads as TGTGCCAGTCAACGGACAGTCTCTGGGGCCAACGTCCTGACTTTC. Using reference TRBV19 and TRBJ2-6 for the parts outside the CDR3, the full variable domain is DGGITQSPKYLFRKEGQNVTLSCEQNLNHDAMYWYRQDPGQGLRLIYYSQIVNDFQKGDIAEGYSVSREKKESFPLTVTSAQKNPTAFYLCASQRTVSGANVLTFGAGSRLTVL.

The chain employs TRBV18 and TRBJ1-2; D is undetermined. Deletions cut 1 base from V and 5 bases from J, with 8 bases between. Looked up from germline, CDR1 is KGHSH and CDR2 is LQKENI. The CDR3 spans 13 residues. CDR3 residues: CASSPRQAYGYTF. CDR3 coding DNA: TGTGCCAGCTCACCACGGCAGGCTTATGGCTACACCTTC. Filled out from reference TRBV18 and TRBJ1-2, the complete variable domain reads NAGVMQNPRHLVRRRGQEARLRCSPMKGHSHVYWYRQLPEEGLKFMVYLQKENIIDESGMPKERFSAEFPKEGPSILRIQQVVRGDSAAYFCASSPRQAYGYTFGSGTRLTVV.

This clone is medium-sized. The J gene is TRBJ1-5, the V gene TRBV6-1, with a tentative D call TRBD1 (5 bases). The V gene's germline CDR1 is MNHNS and CDR2 SASEGT. The CDR3 runs 17 residues. The germline V and J ends were trimmed by 0 bases and 4 bases, with 16 bases remaining between them. DNA for the CDR3: TGTGCCAGCAGTGAAGCGGGGGGGAGGGGAGTTAATCAGCCCCAGCATTTT. Protein sequence: CASSEAGGRGVNQPQHF.

V gene TRBV19 combines with J gene TRBJ1-6; 8 nucleotides agree with TRBD1. Germline V gives CDR1 LNHDA, CDR2 SQIVND (reference sequence). Germline trimming cut 9 bases from V and 9 bases from J; bases unmatched to any gene: 10. The CDR3 has 14 residues. The CDR3 here is CASHIRGQGSPLHF. Written as DNA, the CDR3 is TGTGCCAGCCATATCAGGGGGCAGGGTTCACCCCTCCACTTT.

The V gene is TRBV28, the J gene TRBJ1-1, with TRBD1 matching over 7 bases. The CDR3 has 15 amino acids. The V gene's germline CDR1 is MDHEN and CDR2 SYDVKM. V was pared by 5 bases and J by 1 base, with 7 bases of the junction left unmatched. The CDR3 bases are TGTGCCAGCAGTCTGGAGGGGGCCCAGAACACTGAAGCTTTCTTT. Protein: CASSLEGAQNTEAFF.

This chain links TRBV5-1 with TRBJ2-1; TRBD1 aligns across 9 bases. Trimming cost V 1 base and J 6 bases; bases outside gene matches: 11. The CDR3 is 17 amino acids. Germline V lookup: CDR1 SGHRS, CDR2 YFSETQ. CDR3 protein: CASSLSYRGPFGNEQFF. Here the CDR3 DNA reads TGCGCCAGCAGCTTGTCCTACAGGGGGCCGTTCGGCAATGAGCAGTTCTTC.

This clone turned up a few times. The CDR3: CASSYELGGEAFF. Here the CDR3 DNA reads TGTGCCAGCAGTTACGAGTTAGGGGGTGAAGCTTTCTTT. This rearrangement joins TRBV6-5 to TRBJ1-1, with D possibly being TRBD1 (6 bases). V was trimmed by 2 bases and J by 7 bases, leaving 11 bases between them. CDR3 length: 13 amino acids. CDR1 is MNHEY and CDR2 is SVGAGI in the germline V gene.

The chain combines TRBV18 with TRBJ1-1, with D unclear. The CDR3 runs to 13 residues. Per germline, CDR1 KGHSH and CDR2 LQKENI. Trimming cost V 6 bases and J 1 base, with 9 bases left between them. The CDR3, as DNA: TGTGCCAGCTCGGCCGCTCGGAACACTGAAGCTTTCTTT. Translating gives CASSAARNTEAFF.

This rearrangement joins TRBV5-4 to TRBJ2-7; TRBD1 aligns across 8 bases. The CDR3 consists of 15 residues. Germline values: CDR1 SGHNT, CDR2 YYREEE (reference sequence). V was pared by 3 bases and J by 0 bases, with 5 bases of the junction left unmatched. The CDR3 DNA reads TGTGCCAGCAGCTCTCGGACAGGGAGCTCCTACGAGCAGTACTTC. This codes for CASSSRTGSSYEQYF. The whole variable domain, remainder taken from reference TRBV5-4 and TRBJ2-7, is ETGVTQSPTHLIKTRGQQVTLRCSSQSGHNTVSWYQQALGQGPQFIFQYYREEENGRGNFPPRFSGLQFPNYSSELNVNALELDDSALYLCASSSRTGSSYEQYFGPGTRLTVT.

This clone was counted a few times. The V and J genes are TRBV11-2 and TRBJ1-1; 9 bases agree with TRBD1. Germline V gives CDR1 SGHAT, CDR2 FQNNGV. The CDR3 sequence is 15 residues long. J was trimmed by 8 bases and V by 5 bases; bases with no gene match: 12. The CDR3, as DNA: TGTGCCAGCAGCCCGGGACAGGGTCGGATGGAGGAAGCTTTCTTT. It specifies CASSPGQGRMEEAFF.

The chain couples TRBV11-2 to TRBJ2-1, with 12 bases identical to TRBD2. The germline V gene encodes CDR1 SGHAT and CDR2 FQNNGV. The ends lost 5 bases at V and 11 bases at J; junction bases unmatched: 16. This CDR3 is 17 amino acids long. This CDR3 reads CASSARRGGLAGSKQFF. The DNA of the CDR3 is TGTGCCAGCAGCGCGAGGAGAGGCGGACTAGCGGGGAGTAAGCAGTTCTTC.

This clone has only one observation. Other DNA sequences from this sample encode an identical CDR3 as well. The rearrangement uses TRBV19 and TRBJ1-2; 8 bases fit TRBD1. The V segment lost 8 bases and the J segment 2 bases; nucleotides outside the gene matches: 1. The germline CDR1 and CDR2 sequences are LNHDA and SQIVND (reference sequence). CDR3 length equals 12 residues. CDR3 nucleotide sequence: TGTGCCAGTCGGACAGGGAACTATGGCTACACCTTC. This gives the protein CASRTGNYGYTF. Drawing the rest from reference TRBV19 and TRBJ1-2, the complete variable domain is DGGITQSPKYLFRKEGQNVTLSCEQNLNHDAMYWYRQDPGQGLRLIYYSQIVNDFQKGDIAEGYSVSREKKESFPLTVTSAQKNPTAFYLCASRTGNYGYTFGSGTRLTVV.

This clone occurred once. V and J are TRBV29-1 and TRBJ2-3; D gene ambiguous. CDR1 is SQVTM and CDR2 is ANQGSEA in the germline V gene. The CDR3 runs 12 residues. V gave up 3 bases and J gave up 3 bases, with 7 bases separating them. The CDR3 DNA sequence: TGCAGCGTTGACCCGGGTACAGATACGCAGTATTTT. It yields the protein CSVDPGTDTQYF.

The rearrangement joins TRBV29-1 to TRBJ2-1; possibly TRBD2 for D (5 bases). V was trimmed by 8 bases and J by 6 bases, leaving 11 bases between them. This CDR3 comprises 11 residues. In germline, CDR1 is SQVTM, CDR2 ANQGSEA. DNA for the CDR3: TGCAGCCTTACAGAGGGCAATGAGCAGTTCTTC. Its translation is CSLTEGNEQFF.

The rearrangement joins TRBV11-3 to TRBJ2-5; D may match TRBD1 or TRBD2 (5 bases each). Germline-derived CDR1 and CDR2 are SGHNT and YENEEA. The CDR3 has 14 amino acids. Deletions cut 2 bases from V and 3 bases from J, with 10 bases between. CDR3 in amino acids: CASSLLGEKETQYF. In DNA form, the CDR3 reads TGTGCCAGCAGCTTATTAGGGGAGAAAGAGACCCAGTACTTC.